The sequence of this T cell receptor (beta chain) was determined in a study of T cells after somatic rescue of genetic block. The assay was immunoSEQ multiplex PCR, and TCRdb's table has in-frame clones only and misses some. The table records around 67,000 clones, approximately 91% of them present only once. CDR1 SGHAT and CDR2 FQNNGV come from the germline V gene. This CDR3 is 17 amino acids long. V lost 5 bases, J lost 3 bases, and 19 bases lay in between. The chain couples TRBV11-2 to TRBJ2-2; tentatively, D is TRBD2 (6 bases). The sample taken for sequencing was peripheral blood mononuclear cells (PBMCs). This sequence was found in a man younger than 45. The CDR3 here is CASSARLTSTDTGELFF. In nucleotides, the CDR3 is TGTGCCAGCAGCGCCCGGTTAACTAGCACGGACACCGGGGAGCTGTTTTTT.